Listed here are 32 T cell receptor beta chains from one sample, sequenced in a study of blood T cell repertoires in COVID-19 (dated by TCRdb to 2020 to 2022). The library came from the immunoSEQ multiplex PCR assay. This is the immuneACCESS table as TCRdb keeps it, with only in-frame sequences that have V and J called. A part of the clones is gone; compared with another copy, unresolved V genes explain less than half, and the rest is unexplained. The sample table contains 60,000 to 65,000 clones; only one count was recorded for 84% of them. The ten largest clones capture approximately 5.6% of the sample. Sequenced: peripheral blood. These TCRs come from a woman aged 60 to 75 with acute or convalescent COVID-19.

CDR3 DNA sequence: TGTGCCTGGAGTAGACCCGGGACAGGTCGGAGTGAAAAACTGTTTTTT. This translates into CAWSRPGTGRSEKLFF. V is TRBV30 and J is TRBJ1-4; TRBD1 agrees at 8 bases. The CDR3 length is 16 residues. Per the germline V gene, CDR1 is GTSNPN and CDR2 is SVGIG (reference sequence). Losses at the gene ends were 2 bases for V and 7 bases for J; bases not matched to a gene: 12.

The rearrangement links TRBV20-1 to TRBJ1-2; D uncertain. Trimming took off 6 bases at V and 4 bases at J, with 9 bases between the two ends. The CDR3 is made up of 11 amino acids. CDR1 and CDR2 from the germline V gene are DFQATT and SNEGSKA (reference sequence). DNA of the CDR3: TGCAGTGCACAAGTACGCTATGGCTACACCTTC. Amino acid sequence: CSAQVRYGYTF.

The chain employs TRBV7-8 and TRBJ2-7; possible D gene TRBD2, 5 bases. The CDR3 length is 16 residues. CDR1 SGHVS and CDR2 FQNEAQ come from the germline V gene. The V end lost 1 base, the J end lost 7 bases, and 20 bases lay between the germline ends. CDR3 DNA sequence: TGTGCCAGCAGCTTAGTCAAAGGGCAGGTCCCGGGGGAGCAGTACTTC. Its translation: CASSLVKGQVPGEQYF.

This chain joins TRBV3-1 (or the pseudogene TRBV3-2) and TRBJ1-1, with 7 nucleotides matching TRBD1. V was clipped by 1 base and J by 2 bases; unmatched bases: 7. The CDR3 has 16 amino acids. Germline loops: CDR1 LGHDT, CDR2 YNNKEL (reference sequence). As DNA, the CDR3 is TGTGCCAGCAGCCAAGCTAAGGGGGCGTTAAACACTGAAGCTTTCTTT. The encoded protein is CASSQAKGALNTEAFF.

This clone appeared a few times. The V gene is TRBV5-1, the J gene TRBJ2-7; D is possibly TRBD2 (6 bases). The CDR3 has 15 amino acids. V lost 0 bases and J lost 3, with 13 bases in between. Germline V lookup: CDR1 SGHRS, CDR2 YFSETQ. The CDR3 nucleotides are TGCGCCAGCAGCTTGGACGGGGGACCTTACTACGAGCAGTACTTC. Protein sequence: CASSLDGGPYYEQYF. The whole variable domain, filled in from reference TRBV5-1 and TRBJ2-7, reads KAGVTQTPRYLIKTRGQQVTLSCSPISGHRSVSWYQQTPGQGLQFLFEYFSETQRNKGNFPGRFSGRQFSNSRSEMNVSTLELGDSALYLCASSLDGGPYYEQYFGPGTRLTVT.

About this clone itself: Other nucleotide sequences in the sample specify the same CDR3. The V gene is TRBV6-1, the J gene TRBJ2-5; 8 bases align to TRBD1. V lost 3 bases and J lost 2; bases outside the gene matches: 2. Germline CDR1 reads MNHNS; CDR2 reads SASEGT. The CDR3 runs 14 residues. The CDR3 nucleotides read TGTGCCAGCAGTGAGGGGACAGGTCAAGAGACCCAGTACTTC. It specifies CASSEGTGQETQYF.

The V and J genes are TRBV5-1 and TRBJ2-3; 7 nucleotides align to TRBD2. J was trimmed by 0 bases and V by 4 bases; bases with no gene match: 5. CDR1 and CDR2 from the germline V gene are SGHRS and YFSETQ. The CDR3 sequence is 15 residues long. This CDR3 is CASSVRGTSTDTQYF. CDR3 in DNA: TGCGCCAGCAGCGTGCGGGGGACTAGCACAGATACGCAGTATTTT.

In its sample, this clone was seen once. This chain links TRBV23-1 with TRBJ2-1, with TRBD2 as a possible D gene (6 bases). Being an ORF, TRBV23-1 has a function that is uncertain. The V end lost 8 bases, the J end lost 4 bases, and 15 bases lay between the germline ends. The CDR3 spans 14 residues. CDR3 bases: TGCGCCAGCCACCCCGGAGGGTTTTACAATGAGCAGTTCTTC. Its protein product is CASHPGGFYNEQFF.

V is TRBV12-3 or TRBV12-4 and J is TRBJ2-3; perhaps TRBD2 as D (5 bases). V was pared by 7 bases and J by 5 bases, with 13 bases between. The CDR3 extends over 13 amino acids. In nucleotides, the CDR3 is TGTGCCAGCACTCGAGCGGATAAAGATACGCAGTATTTT. Its protein is CASTRADKDTQYF.

The chain has TRBV20-1 and TRBJ2-7; the match to TRBD1 covers 8 bases. The CDR3 has 13 amino acids. V was pared by 3 bases and J by 6 bases, with 7 bases of the junction left unmatched. Germline loops: CDR1 DFQATT, CDR2 SNEGSKA (reference sequence). The CDR3: CSASQGAHGEQYF. The DNA of the CDR3 is TGCAGTGCTAGTCAGGGGGCGCACGGCGAGCAGTACTTC.

This chain connects TRBV3-1 (or the pseudogene TRBV3-2) to TRBJ1-1; the D gene is possibly TRBD1 (5 bases). V was pared by 6 bases and J by 1 base, with 6 bases between. Germline V gene sequence: CDR1 LGHDT, CDR2 YNNKEL (reference sequence). There are 12 residues in the CDR3. As DNA, the CDR3 is TGTGCCAGCAGGGGGGGGAACACTGAAGCTTTCTTT. Residues: CASRGGNTEAFF.

The rearrangement links TRBV5-1 to TRBJ2-1; TRBD1 agrees at 11 bases. The junction had 13 bases not matched to a gene; V was cut back by 4 bases and J by 4 bases. The CDR3 spans 18 residues. The germline gives CDR1 SGHRS, CDR2 YFSETQ. CDR3 region: CASSHGQGANLLYNEQFF. CDR3 nucleotide sequence: TGCGCCAGCAGCCACGGACAGGGGGCTAATTTGCTGTACAATGAGCAGTTCTTC.

This clone was counted a single time. The chain has TRBV18 and TRBJ1-5; weak D call: TRBD1 (5 bases). The germline V gene has CDR1 KGHSH and CDR2 LQKENI. V lost 2 bases to trimming and J lost 6 bases, with 14 bases between them. CDR3 size: 15 residues. Here the CDR3 reads CASSPTPTAGQPQHF. Here the CDR3 DNA reads TGTGCCAGCTCACCAACCCCGACAGCAGGTCAGCCCCAGCATTTT.

The V gene is TRBV3-1 (or the pseudogene TRBV3-2), the J gene TRBJ1-2; perhaps TRBD1 as D (6 bases). Germline-derived CDR1 and CDR2 are LGHDT and YNNKEL (reference sequence). V gave up 5 bases and J gave up 0 bases, with 16 bases separating them. The CDR3 spans 16 residues. The DNA of the CDR3 is TGTGCCAGCAGCGAAACTGACAGGCTACCTAACTATGGCTACACCTTC. It codes for CASSETDRLPNYGYTF.

This chain links TRBV5-6 with TRBJ2-5, with 9 bases lining up with TRBD2. J lost 5 bases, V lost 0 bases, and 8 bases had no gene match. Germline V gene sequence: CDR1 SGHDT, CDR2 YYEEEE. The CDR3 sequence is 16 residues long. CDR3 amino acids: CASSLDGTSRAETQYF. CDR3 coding DNA: TGTGCCAGCAGCTTGGACGGGACTAGCCGAGCGGAGACCCAGTACTTC.

The chain has TRBV21-1 and TRBJ1-2. TRBV21-1 is classified as a pseudogene. The CDR3 has 12 amino acids. CDR3 protein: CASKGLAGGYTF. The CDR3 DNA reads as TGTGCCAGCAAAGGCCTGGCGGGGGGCTACACCTTC.

This chain uses TRBV29-1 with TRBJ2-1; perhaps TRBD1 as D (6 bases). Germline CDR1 SQVTM, CDR2 ANQGSEA. This CDR3 has 13 residues. The ends were cut back, 6 bases at V and 5 bases at J, with 14 bases in the middle. CDR3: CSVKTGLHNEQFF. The DNA for the CDR3 is TGCAGCGTCAAGACAGGACTCCACAATGAGCAGTTCTTC.

This clone has only one observation. CDR3 nucleotide sequence: TGTGCCAGCAGCGCCCGGGACACTGAAGCTTTCTTT. It translates to CASSARDTEAFF. This chain uses TRBV5-6 with TRBJ1-1; D remains ambiguous. The CDR3 consists of 12 residues. V dropped 4 bases and J dropped 3 bases, with 7 bases sitting between them. Germline V gene data show CDR1 as SGHDT and CDR2 as YYEEEE. Together with reference TRBV5-6 and TRBJ1-1, the CDR3 gives the full variable domain: DAGVTQSPTHLIKTRGQQVTLRCSPKSGHDTVSWYQQALGQGPQFIFQYYEEEERQRGNFPDRFSGHQFPNYSSELNVNALLLGDSALYLCASSARDTEAFFGQGTRLTVV.

The V call is TRBV9, the J call TRBJ2-2; D may be TRBD1 (6 bases). Germline V gene data show CDR1 as SGDLS and CDR2 as YYNGEE. This CDR3 spans 16 amino acids. Trimming pared 3 bases from V and 2 bases from J, leaving 14 bases between. The CDR3 region has the DNA TGTGCCAGCAGCGCCAACCCGGACAGAAACACCGGGGAGCTGTTTTTT. Translating it yields CASSANPDRNTGELFF.

The chain has TRBV7-8 and TRBJ1-5; D is perhaps TRBD1 (6 bases). The CDR3 length is 13 residues. V was shortened by 4 bases and J by 4 bases, with 8 bases between the two germline ends. The germline V gene encodes CDR1 SGHVS and CDR2 FQNEAQ. The CDR3 spells CASSSGQNQPQHF. The CDR3 DNA sequence: TGTGCCAGCAGCTCCGGACAGAATCAGCCCCAGCATTTT. Drawing the rest from reference TRBV7-8 and TRBJ1-5, the complete variable domain is GAGVSQSPRYKVAKRGQDVALRCDPISGHVSLFWYQQALGQGPEFLTYFQNEAQLDKSGLPSDRFFAERPEGSVSTLKIQRTQQEDSAVYLCASSSGQNQPQHFGDGTRLSIL.

This rearrangement joins TRBV7-9 to TRBJ2-3; 8 bases line up with TRBD2. V was clipped by 1 base and J by 5 bases; unmatched bases: 5. The CDR3 runs to 15 residues. The germline V gene encodes CDR1 SEHNR and CDR2 FQNEAQ (reference sequence). CDR3 bases: TGTGCCAGCAGCTTAGATAGCGGGGCCGGAGATACGCAGTATTTT. Translation: CASSLDSGAGDTQYF.

The chain employs TRBV11-2 and TRBJ2-1; 7 bases fit TRBD2. Germline V gives CDR1 SGHAT, CDR2 FQNNGV. J was trimmed by 3 bases and V by 0 bases; bases with no gene match: 8. The CDR3 has 17 amino acids. Written as DNA, the CDR3 is TGTGCCAGCAGCTTAGATCCGGGGGGAAATTTCTACAATGAGCAGTTCTTC. Encoded protein: CASSLDPGGNFYNEQFF.

V gene TRBV24-1 combines with J gene TRBJ1-5; D is uncertain. Trimming removed 5 bases at V and 11 bases at J, with 18 bases between. The CDR3 loop spans 14 amino acids. CDR1 is KGHDR and CDR2 is SFDVKD in the germline V gene. CDR3 nucleotides: TGTGCCACCAGTGGTGGACTGCCCGTGAGTTCCCAGCATTTT. Its translation is CATSGGLPVSSQHF.

The chain joins TRBV3-1 (or the pseudogene TRBV3-2) to TRBJ2-3, with 8 bases lining up with TRBD1. V shed 6 bases, J shed 4 bases, and the junction held 9 bases outside the gene matches. CDR1 is LGHDT and CDR2 is YNNKEL in the germline V gene (reference sequence). The CDR3 extends over 15 amino acids. For the CDR3, the DNA is TGTGCCAGCAGGGTAGGACAGGGAACCGCAGATACGCAGTATTTT. It specifies CASRVGQGTADTQYF.

CDR3 in amino acids: CASSRENQGGYGYTF. The CDR3 nucleotides are TGTGCCAGCAGCCGCGAAAACCAGGGAGGCTATGGCTACACCTTC. This chain connects TRBV7-9 to TRBJ1-2, with D possibly TRBD1 on 5 matching bases. This CDR3 is built from 15 residues. Trimming removed 5 bases at V and 4 bases at J, with 17 bases between. Per the germline V gene, CDR1 is SEHNR and CDR2 is FQNEAQ (reference sequence).

V gene TRBV6-5 combines with J gene TRBJ1-1; D is uncertain. Germline V lookup: CDR1 MNHEY, CDR2 SVGAGI. V was cut by 4 bases and J by 0 bases, with 9 bases left in between. This CDR3 comprises 14 residues. CDR3 DNA sequence: TGTGCCAGCAGTTCGCCCGGGATGAACACTGAAGCTTTCTTT. Its translation is CASSSPGMNTEAFF.

V and J are TRBV10-1 and TRBJ1-6, with no clear D. This CDR3 has 14 amino acids. CDR1 and CDR2 from the germline V gene are WNHNN and SYGVQD (reference sequence). V shed 5 bases and J shed 7 bases, with 12 bases lying between them. CDR3 residues: CASSLYSKNSPLHF. The CDR3 region has the DNA TGCGCCAGCAGTCTATACAGCAAAAATTCACCCCTCCACTTT.

This rearrangement joins TRBV2 to TRBJ2-1; D possibly corresponds to TRBD1 (7 bases). V lost 6 bases, J lost 2 bases, and 17 bases lay in between. Germline V CDR1 and CDR2: SNHLY, FYNNEI. The CDR3 contains 16 residues. This CDR3 is CASRDPQGRTYNEQFF. As DNA, the CDR3 is TGTGCCAGCAGAGATCCACAGGGGAGGACCTACAATGAGCAGTTCTTC.

V usage is TRBV12-5 and J usage is TRBJ1-1; D call uncertain. This CDR3 spans 15 amino acids. V lost 1 base, J lost 3 bases, and 12 bases lay in between. The germline V gene has CDR1 LGHNT and CDR2 FRNRAP. As DNA, the CDR3 is TGTGCTAGTGGTTTGGCGGGAGGGAGATACACTGAAGCTTTCTTT. Translated: CASGLAGGRYTEAFF.

The J gene is TRBJ1-1, the V gene TRBV6-6, with 7 bases fitting TRBD1. The CDR3 is 14 amino acids. Germline values: CDR1 MNHNY, CDR2 SVGAGI (reference sequence). V was pared by 5 bases and J by 5 bases, with 8 bases of the junction left unmatched. The CDR3 loop reads CASSMEGRGTEAFF. The CDR3 DNA reads as TGTGCCAGCAGTATGGAGGGCAGGGGGACTGAAGCTTTCTTT.

V and J are TRBV19 and TRBJ2-5; maybe TRBD2 (6 bases). Germline CDR1 LNHDA, CDR2 SQIVND (reference sequence). Trimming shortened V by 4 bases and J by 5 bases, and 17 bases separated the two germline ends. CDR3 length: 15 residues. CDR3 DNA: TGTGCCAGTAGTAGGCCGGGACTCGGTGGGGAGACCCAGTACTTC. This translates into CASSRPGLGGETQYF.

This clone was found once. This chain links TRBV7-8 with TRBJ2-7; TRBD2 agrees at 11 bases. V lost 5 bases and J lost 0; bases outside the gene matches: 9. The CDR3 totals 17 residues. Germline lookup yields CDR1 SGHVS and CDR2 FQNEAQ. The CDR3 region is CASSPRTSGLSSYEQYF. CDR3 in DNA: TGTGCCAGCAGCCCAAGGACTAGCGGGTTAAGCTCCTACGAGCAGTACTTC.